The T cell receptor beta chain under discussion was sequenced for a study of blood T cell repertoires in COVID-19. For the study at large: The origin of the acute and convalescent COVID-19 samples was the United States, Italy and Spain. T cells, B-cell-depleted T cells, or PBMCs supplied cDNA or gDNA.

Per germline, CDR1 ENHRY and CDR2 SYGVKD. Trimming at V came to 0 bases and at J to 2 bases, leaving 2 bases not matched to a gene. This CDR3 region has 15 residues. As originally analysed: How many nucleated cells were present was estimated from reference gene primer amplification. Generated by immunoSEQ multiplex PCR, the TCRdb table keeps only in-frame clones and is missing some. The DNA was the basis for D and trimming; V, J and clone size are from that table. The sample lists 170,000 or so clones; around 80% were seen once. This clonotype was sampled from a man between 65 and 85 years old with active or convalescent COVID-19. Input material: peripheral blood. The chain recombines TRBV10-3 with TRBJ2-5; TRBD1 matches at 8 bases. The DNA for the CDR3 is TGTGCCATCAGTGAGTCCCGGGACAGGCAAGAGACCCAGTACTTC. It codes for CAISESRDRQETQYF.